This T cell receptor beta chain was found in a study of shared clonotypes between healthy human individuals. Study findings and constraints: An anticipated effect of sequencing depth on clonotype sharing among donors was recognized.

This clone was seen a few times. Its antigen is undetermined. Here immunoSEQ multiplex PCR was the method, and the copy in TCRdb shows in-frame clones only, minus some. The sample consists of about 2.4 million clones, more than 85% of them appearing once. The sequence derives from a man in his late teens or twenties in good health. Some clones in this sample may be carry-over from other donors' samples. Input material: naive CD4+ T cells from PBMCs. Subset given: CD45RA+ positively selected.

The CDR3 is CASSPTGASGNTIYF. CDR3 sequence (DNA): TGTGCCAGCTCACCCACAGGGGCCTCTGGAAACACCATATATTTT. This chain uses TRBV18 with TRBJ1-3; TRBD1 matches 7 bases. V shed 3 bases, J shed 0 bases, and the junction held 2 bases outside the gene matches. This CDR3 comprises 15 residues. Germline values: CDR1 KGHSH, CDR2 LQKENI. The full variable domain, completed using reference TRBV18 and TRBJ1-3, is NAGVMQNPRHLVRRRGQEARLRCSPMKGHSHVYWYRQLPEEGLKFMVYLQKENIIDESGMPKERFSAEFPKEGPSILRIQQVVRGDSAAYFCASSPTGASGNTIYFGEGSWLTVV.